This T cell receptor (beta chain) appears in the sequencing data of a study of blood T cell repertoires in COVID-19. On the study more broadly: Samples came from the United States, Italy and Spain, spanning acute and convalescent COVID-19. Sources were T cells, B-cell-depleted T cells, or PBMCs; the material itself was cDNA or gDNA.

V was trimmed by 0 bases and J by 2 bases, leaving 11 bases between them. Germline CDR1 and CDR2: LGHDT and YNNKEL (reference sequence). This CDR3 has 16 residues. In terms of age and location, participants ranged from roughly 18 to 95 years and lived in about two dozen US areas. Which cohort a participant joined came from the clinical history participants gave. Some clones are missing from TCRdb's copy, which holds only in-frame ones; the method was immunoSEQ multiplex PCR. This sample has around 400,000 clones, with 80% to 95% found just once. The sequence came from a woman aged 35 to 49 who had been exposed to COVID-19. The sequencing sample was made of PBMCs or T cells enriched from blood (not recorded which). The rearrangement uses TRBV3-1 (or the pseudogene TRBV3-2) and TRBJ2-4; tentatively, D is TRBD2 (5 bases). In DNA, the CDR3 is TGTGCCAGCAGCCAAGATTACACGGGAACCAAAAACATTCAGTACTTC. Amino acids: CASSQDYTGTKNIQYF.